This passage covers 8 T cell receptor beta chains from one sample sequenced in a study of blood T cell repertoires in COVID-19. The table came from immunoSEQ multiplex PCR; TCRdb's copy has only in-frame clones and leaves some out. Found here are about 160,000 clones, approximately 83% of them singletons; the top ten hold roughly 2.9%. The source material was peripheral blood. These receptors were taken from a woman aged 60-75 years with acute or convalescent COVID-19.

The J gene is TRBJ2-3, the V gene TRBV12-1; whether TRBD1, the table's D call, matches the DNA was not checked. TRBV12-1 is listed as a pseudogene. CDR3 length: 17 residues. DNA of the CDR3: TGTGCCAGCAGCTTTGCCCGACAGGGGTCTAGCACAGATACGCAGTATTTT. This translates into CASSFARQGSSTDTQYF.

This chain links TRBV6-2 or TRBV6-3 with TRBJ2-3; D is perhaps TRBD2 (6 bases). Germline CDR1 reads MNHEY; CDR2 reads SVGEGT. The CDR3 loop spans 14 amino acids. The V end was cut by 3 bases, the J end by 2 bases, with 9 bases between. DNA of the CDR3: TGTGCCAGCAGTTATGCGGGGTCCACAGATACGCAGTATTTT. Translated, it gives CASSYAGSTDTQYF.

The V and J genes are TRBV7-3 and TRBJ2-5, with D maybe TRBD2 (5 bases). Germline-derived CDR1 and CDR2 are SGHTA and FQGTGA. This CDR3 has 14 residues. Trimming took off 2 bases at V and 4 bases at J, with 11 bases between the two ends. Written as DNA, the CDR3 is TGTGCCAGCAGCTTAGCGGGCCGGGGAGAGACCCAGTACTTC. It encodes CASSLAGRGETQYF.

At least ten counts were recorded for this clone. The chain links TRBV5-1 to TRBJ2-3; D is possibly TRBD2 (5 bases). V dropped 1 base and J dropped 4 bases, with 16 bases sitting between them. The CDR3 is made up of 16 amino acids. Germline CDR1 is SGHRS and CDR2 is YFSETQ. The CDR3 nucleotides read TGCGCCAGCAGCTTGTGGGGTCCCGTGGGAGCAGATACGCAGTATTTT. This gives the protein CASSLWGPVGADTQYF.

The chain uses TRBV6-5 and TRBJ2-7, with 14 nucleotides matching TRBD2. V gave up 4 bases and J gave up 6 bases; unmatched junction bases: 5. This CDR3 spans 15 amino acids. CDR1 is MNHEY and CDR2 is SVGAGI in the germline V gene. CDR3 sequence reads: CASSLGLAGVLEQYF. The CDR3 nucleotides read TGTGCCAGCAGTTTGGGACTAGCGGGGGTTCTCGAGCAGTACTTC.

V usage is TRBV4-1 and J usage is TRBJ2-5, with 13 bases identical to TRBD2. Germline CDR1 and CDR2: MGHRA and YSYEKL. Trimming at V came to 0 bases and at J to 4 bases, leaving 8 bases not matched to a gene. This CDR3 comprises 18 residues. The DNA for the CDR3 is TGCGCCAGCAGCCAAGATAGACTAGCGGGGGGCCGGAGAGAGACCCAGTACTTC. The encoded protein is CASSQDRLAGGRRETQYF.

Comment on this clone: Other DNA sequences within the sample encode an identical CDR3. The V call is TRBV12-3 or TRBV12-4, the J call TRBJ1-1; 8 bases match TRBD1. V dropped 3 bases and J dropped 5; count of bases not matched to a gene: 2. The CDR3 covers 13 residues. CDR3 region: CASSFRQGTEAFF. The CDR3 region has the DNA TGTGCCAGCAGTTTTCGACAGGGGACTGAAGCTTTCTTT.

The rearrangement joins TRBV10-2 to TRBJ2-3; TRBD2 matches at 8 bases. The CDR3 totals 16 residues. The germline CDR1 and CDR2 sequences are WSHSY and SAAADI. V lost 8 bases, J lost 1 base, and 11 bases stayed unmatched. CDR3 amino acids: CASSFGGGLRTDTQYF. For the CDR3, the DNA is TGCGCCAGCTCGTTCGGGGGGGGCTTACGCACAGATACGCAGTATTTT.